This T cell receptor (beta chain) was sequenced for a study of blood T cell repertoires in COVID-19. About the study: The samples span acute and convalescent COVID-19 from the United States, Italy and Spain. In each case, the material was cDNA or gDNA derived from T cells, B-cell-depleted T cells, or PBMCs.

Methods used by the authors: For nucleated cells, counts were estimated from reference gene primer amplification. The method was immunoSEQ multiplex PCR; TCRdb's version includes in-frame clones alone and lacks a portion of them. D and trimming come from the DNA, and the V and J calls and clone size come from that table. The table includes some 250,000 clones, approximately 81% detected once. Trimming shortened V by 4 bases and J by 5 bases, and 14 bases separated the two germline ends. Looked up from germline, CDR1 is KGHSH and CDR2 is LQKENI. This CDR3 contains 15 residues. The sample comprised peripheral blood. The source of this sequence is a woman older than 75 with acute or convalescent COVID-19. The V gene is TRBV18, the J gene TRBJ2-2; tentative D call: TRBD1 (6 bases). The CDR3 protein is CASSRSGGRTGELFF. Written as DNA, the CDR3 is TGTGCCAGCTCACGGTCTGGGGGCAGGACCGGGGAGCTGTTTTTT.